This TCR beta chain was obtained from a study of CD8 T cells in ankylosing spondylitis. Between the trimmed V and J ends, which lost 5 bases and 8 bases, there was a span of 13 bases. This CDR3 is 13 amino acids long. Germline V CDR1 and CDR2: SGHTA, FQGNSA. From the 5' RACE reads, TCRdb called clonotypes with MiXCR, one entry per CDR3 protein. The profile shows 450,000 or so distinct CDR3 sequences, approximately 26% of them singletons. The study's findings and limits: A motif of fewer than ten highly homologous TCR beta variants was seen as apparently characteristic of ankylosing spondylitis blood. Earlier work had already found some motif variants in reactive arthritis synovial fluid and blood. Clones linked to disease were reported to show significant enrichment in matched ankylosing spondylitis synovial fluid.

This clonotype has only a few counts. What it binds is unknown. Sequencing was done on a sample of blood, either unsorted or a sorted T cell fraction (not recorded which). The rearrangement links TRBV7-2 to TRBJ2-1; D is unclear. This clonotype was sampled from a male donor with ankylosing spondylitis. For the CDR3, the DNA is TGTGCCAGCAGCGCAGTAGGCGGCGATGAGCAGTTCTTC. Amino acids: CASSAVGGDEQFF.